The next 8 T cell receptor beta chains were all read from a single sample in a study of cytomegalovirus exposure and HLA in healthy donors. Researchers ran the PCR with 60 Vbeta and 13 Jbeta primers. Method: immunoSEQ multiplex PCR; TCRdb's copy keeps in-frame clones and lacks some. Of approximately 130,000 clones in the sample, approximately 89% were seen once. The sequenced sample consisted of PBMCs. The receptors come from a woman in her twenties or thirties in good health and CMV-seropositive.

The chain joins TRBV19 to TRBJ2-7; 8 positions match TRBD1. Germline V gene data show CDR1 as LNHDA and CDR2 as SQIVND (reference sequence). The V and J ends lost 5 bases and 3 bases, in that order; junction bases with no gene match: 6. There are 14 residues in the CDR3. CDR3 residues: CASSDRGESYEQYF. As DNA, the CDR3 is TGTGCCAGTAGTGACAGGGGAGAGAGCTACGAGCAGTACTTC.

This chain's CDR3 is CASSPGARTNSPLHF. The CDR3 nucleotides read TGTGCCAGCAGCCCAGGGGCGCGAACCAATTCACCCCTCCACTTT. The chain joins TRBV2 to TRBJ1-6, with D perhaps matching TRBD1 (6 bases). The CDR3 loop spans 15 amino acids. Germline V gene sequence: CDR1 SNHLY, CDR2 FYNNEI. V dropped 6 bases and J dropped 7 bases, with 16 bases sitting between them.

V and J are TRBV5-6 and TRBJ1-5; possible D gene TRBD1, 6 bases. This CDR3 is built from 15 residues. The germline V gene encodes CDR1 SGHDT and CDR2 YYEEEE. The germline V and J ends were trimmed by 1 base and 3 bases, with 11 bases remaining between them. The CDR3 nucleotides read TGTGCCAGCAGCTTGACGGGACAACTCAATCAGCCCCAGCATTTT. This codes for CASSLTGQLNQPQHF.

This clone occurred a few times. The V call is TRBV5-1, the J call TRBJ2-1; 13 nucleotides match TRBD2. The CDR3 is 14 amino acids. V shed 5 bases and J 7 bases; nucleotides not matched to a gene: 3. In germline, CDR1 is SGHRS, CDR2 YFSETQ. CDR3 in amino acids: CASRGLAGVNEQFF. The CDR3 DNA reads TGCGCCAGCAGAGGACTAGCGGGAGTGAATGAGCAGTTCTTC.

The V gene is TRBV28, the J gene TRBJ1-1; TRBD1 matches 7 bases. CDR3 length: 15 amino acids. Trimming removed 3 bases from V and 2 bases from J; junction bases left unmatched: 6. CDR1 and CDR2 from the germline V gene are MDHEN and SYDVKM. In nucleotides, the CDR3 is TGTGCCAGCAGTTTGGGACAGATCCTTAACACTGAAGCTTTCTTT. As protein: CASSLGQILNTEAFF.

The V call is TRBV29-1, the J call TRBJ1-3; TRBD1 aligns across 10 bases. The CDR3 runs 12 residues. Germline trimming cut 6 bases from V and 6 bases from J; bases unmatched to any gene: 2. Germline V CDR1 and CDR2: SQVTM, ANQGSEA. CDR3 residues: CSVGTGENTIYF. CDR3 in DNA: TGCAGCGTGGGGACAGGGGAAAACACCATATATTTT.

On this clone: This sample also contains other DNA sequences that code for the same CDR3. The rearrangement uses TRBV5-6 and TRBJ1-4; D may be TRBD1 (5 bases). Trimming took off 0 bases at V and 7 bases at J, with 10 bases between the two ends. The germline CDR1 and CDR2 sequences are SGHDT and YYEEEE. This CDR3 region has 14 residues. The CDR3 loop is CASSLGGRFEKLFF. CDR3 in DNA: TGTGCCAGCAGCTTGGGGGGCAGGTTTGAAAAACTGTTTTTT. The full variable domain, with the rest looked up from reference TRBV5-6 and TRBJ1-4, is DAGVTQSPTHLIKTRGQQVTLRCSPKSGHDTVSWYQQALGQGPQFIFQYYEEEERQRGNFPDRFSGHQFPNYSSELNVNALLLGDSALYLCASSLGGRFEKLFFGSGTQLSVL.

This sequence joins TRBV4-1 and TRBJ1-3; D remains ambiguous. In germline, CDR1 is MGHRA, CDR2 YSYEKL. The ends were cut back, 0 bases at V and 10 bases at J, with 16 bases in the middle. The CDR3 extends over 15 amino acids. The CDR3 sequence: CASSQDDRGWETIYF. The DNA for the CDR3 is TGCGCCAGCAGCCAAGATGATCGTGGGTGGGAGACCATATATTTT.